The sequence of this TCR beta chain was determined in a study of T cells after somatic rescue of genetic block. CDR1 and CDR2 (germline): SGHRS, YFSETQ. The CDR3 totals 14 residues. V shed 6 bases and J 0 bases; nucleotides not matched to a gene: 4. Clones were sequenced by immunoSEQ multiplex PCR, and TCRdb holds only the in-frame ones, with some missing. The sample has about 72,000 clones, approximately 91% seen once. Material: peripheral blood mononuclear cells (PBMCs). The J gene is TRBJ2-3, the V gene TRBV5-1; 7 bases are a match to TRBD2. This TCR was sampled from a man aged 25 to 40. This CDR3 reads CASTVGGSTDTQYF. The CDR3 DNA follows: TGCGCCAGCACGGTGGGGGGGAGCACAGATACGCAGTATTTT. The full variable domain, completed using reference TRBV5-1 and TRBJ2-3, is KAGVTQTPRYLIKTRGQQVTLSCSPISGHRSVSWYQQTPGQGLQFLFEYFSETQRNKGNFPGRFSGRQFSNSRSEMNVSTLELGDSALYLCASTVGGSTDTQYFGPGTRLTVL.